The TCR beta chain described here comes from a study of CD8 T cells in Susac syndrome. Turning to the study itself: Active disease was present in roughly six of the sequenced Susac syndrome patients, whereas under 10 of them were in remission. When blood was drawn, patients with Susac syndrome were on intravenous immunoglobulin alone, on corticosteroids, or therapy-naive.

CD8+ and CD4+ blood T cells underwent TCR beta sequencing. Germline CDR1 is MNHEY and CDR2 is SVGEGT. The CDR3 covers 14 residues. V lost 7 bases to trimming and J lost 0 bases, with 9 bases between them. Reverse transcription used about 0.45 to 1 ug RNA and random hexamers. Amplification of TCR beta CDR3 used immunoSEQ multiplex PCR across 54 Vbeta and 13 Jbeta. TCRdb reprocessed the immunoSEQ multiplex PCR reads with MiXCR, giving one entry per CDR3 protein. Of around 170,000 distinct CDR3 sequences detected, about 94% appear once; the ten largest clones hold more than 0.08%. The specimen sequenced was CD4+ T cells from PBMCs. The clonotype was recovered from a human donor with Susac syndrome. The genes are TRBV6-2 or TRBV6-3 and TRBJ2-2; no firm D call. CDR3 DNA: TGTGCCAGCAATTGGGTGCCGAACACCGGGGAGCTGTTTTTT. Translated: CASNWVPNTGELFF.